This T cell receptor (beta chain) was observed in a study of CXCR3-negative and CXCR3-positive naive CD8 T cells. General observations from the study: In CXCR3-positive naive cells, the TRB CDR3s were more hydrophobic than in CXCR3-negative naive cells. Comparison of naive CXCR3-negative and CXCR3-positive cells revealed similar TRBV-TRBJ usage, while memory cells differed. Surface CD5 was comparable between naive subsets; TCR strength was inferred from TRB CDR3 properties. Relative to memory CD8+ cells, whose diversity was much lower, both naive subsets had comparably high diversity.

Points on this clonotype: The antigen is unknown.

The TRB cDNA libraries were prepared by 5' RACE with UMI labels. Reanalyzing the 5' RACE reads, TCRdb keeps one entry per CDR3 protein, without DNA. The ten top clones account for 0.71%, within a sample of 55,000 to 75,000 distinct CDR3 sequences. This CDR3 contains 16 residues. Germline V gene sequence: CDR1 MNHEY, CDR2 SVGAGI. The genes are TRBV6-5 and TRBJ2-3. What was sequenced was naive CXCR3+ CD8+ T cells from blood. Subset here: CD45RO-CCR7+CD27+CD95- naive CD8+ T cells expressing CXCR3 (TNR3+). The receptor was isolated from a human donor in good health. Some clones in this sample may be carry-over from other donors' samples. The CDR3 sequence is CASSYSVNLNTDTQYF.